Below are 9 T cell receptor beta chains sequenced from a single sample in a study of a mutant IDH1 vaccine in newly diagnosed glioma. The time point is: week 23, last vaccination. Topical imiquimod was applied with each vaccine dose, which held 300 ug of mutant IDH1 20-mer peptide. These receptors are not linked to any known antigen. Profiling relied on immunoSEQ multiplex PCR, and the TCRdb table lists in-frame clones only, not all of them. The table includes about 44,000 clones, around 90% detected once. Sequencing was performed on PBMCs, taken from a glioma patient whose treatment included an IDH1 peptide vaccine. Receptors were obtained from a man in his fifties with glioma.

CDR3 sequence reads: CASSPRQEGSWMADTQYF. The DNA for the CDR3 is TGTGCCAGCAGCCCGAGGCAGGAAGGCAGCTGGATGGCAGATACGCAGTATTTT. This rearrangement joins TRBV5-5 to TRBJ2-3; D is uncertain. V was shortened by 4 bases and J by 4 bases, with 25 bases between the two germline ends. From germline, CDR1 is SGHKS and CDR2 YYEKEE (reference sequence). CDR3 length: 18 amino acids.

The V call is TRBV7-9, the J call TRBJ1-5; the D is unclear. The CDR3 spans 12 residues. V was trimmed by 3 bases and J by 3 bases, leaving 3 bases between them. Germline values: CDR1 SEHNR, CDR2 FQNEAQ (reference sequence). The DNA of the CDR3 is TGTGCCAGCAGCTTCCCCAATCAGCCCCAGCATTTT. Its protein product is CASSFPNQPQHF.

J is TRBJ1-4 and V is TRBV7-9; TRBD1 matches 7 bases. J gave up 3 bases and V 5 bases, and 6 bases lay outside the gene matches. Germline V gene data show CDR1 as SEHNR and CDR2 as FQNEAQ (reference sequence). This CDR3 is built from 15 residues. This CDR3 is CASSRSQGSNEKLFF. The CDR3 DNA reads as TGTGCCAGCAGCCGATCACAGGGGTCTAATGAAAAACTGTTTTTT.

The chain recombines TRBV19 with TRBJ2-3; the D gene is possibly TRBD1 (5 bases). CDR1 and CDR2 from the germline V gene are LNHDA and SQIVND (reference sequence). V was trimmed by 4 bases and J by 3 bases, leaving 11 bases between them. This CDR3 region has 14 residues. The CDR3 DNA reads TGTGCCAGTAGTAGCAGGGTTGAGACAGATACGCAGTATTTT. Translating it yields CASSSRVETDTQYF.

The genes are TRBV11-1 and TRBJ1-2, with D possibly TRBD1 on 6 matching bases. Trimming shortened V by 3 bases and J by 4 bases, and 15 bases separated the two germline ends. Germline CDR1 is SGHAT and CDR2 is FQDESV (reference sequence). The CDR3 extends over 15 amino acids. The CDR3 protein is CASSFSTGTIYGYTF. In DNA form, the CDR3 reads TGTGCCAGCAGCTTCAGTACAGGGACCATCTATGGCTACACCTTC.

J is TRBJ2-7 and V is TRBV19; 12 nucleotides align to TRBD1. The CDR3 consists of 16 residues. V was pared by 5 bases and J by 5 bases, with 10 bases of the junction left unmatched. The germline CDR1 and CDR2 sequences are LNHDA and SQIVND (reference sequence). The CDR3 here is CASSPGGQGASHEQYF. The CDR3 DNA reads TGTGCCAGTAGTCCAGGGGGACAGGGGGCGTCCCACGAGCAGTACTTC.

CDR3 in amino acids: CASSPDRGPDTQYF. CDR3 sequence (DNA): TGTGCCAGCTCACCGGACAGGGGGCCAGATACGCAGTATTTT. The V gene is TRBV18, the J gene TRBJ2-3; 11 nucleotides agree with TRBD1. The CDR3 spans 14 residues. With 3 bases clipped from V and 4 bases from J, the junction kept 0 bases outside the gene matches. From germline, CDR1 is KGHSH and CDR2 LQKENI.

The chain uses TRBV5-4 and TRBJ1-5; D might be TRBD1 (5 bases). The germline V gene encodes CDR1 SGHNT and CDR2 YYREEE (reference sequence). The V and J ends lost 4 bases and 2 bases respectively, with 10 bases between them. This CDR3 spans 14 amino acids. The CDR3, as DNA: TGTGCCAGCAGCCGGGACGGCGGCAATCAGCCCCAGCATTTT. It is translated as CASSRDGGNQPQHF.

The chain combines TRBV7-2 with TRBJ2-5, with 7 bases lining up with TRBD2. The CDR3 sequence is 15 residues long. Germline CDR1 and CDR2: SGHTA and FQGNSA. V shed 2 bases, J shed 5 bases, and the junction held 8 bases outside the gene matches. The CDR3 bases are TGTGCCAGCAGCTTATCGAAAGGGAGGGAGGAGACCCAGTACTTC. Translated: CASSLSKGREETQYF.